A single sample is the source of the 19 T cell receptor beta chains below, sequenced in a study of CD8 T cells in Susac syndrome. Reverse transcription of about 0.45 to 1 ug RNA was carried out with random hexamers. Each CDR3 protein is one row after TCRdb ran MiXCR on the immunoSEQ multiplex PCR reads. The sample contains under 350,000 distinct CDR3 sequences, 92% of which appear only once. The sample comprised CD4+ T cells from PBMCs. Source of these receptors: a human donor with multiple sclerosis.

The chain joins TRBV9 to TRBJ1-1; D unresolved. V lost 4 bases to trimming and J lost 0 bases, with 13 bases between them. The CDR3 runs to 15 residues. Germline CDR1 and CDR2: SGDLS and YYNGEE. The CDR3 DNA reads TGTGCCAGCAGCCTCGGCCCGGATATGAACACTGAAGCTTTCTTT. Translated, it gives CASSLGPDMNTEAFF.

The rearrangement links TRBV24-1 to TRBJ2-7, with D uncertain. This CDR3 has 13 residues. CDR1 is KGHDR, CDR2 SFDVKD, per germline. The ends were cut back, 5 bases at V and 2 bases at J, with 9 bases in the middle. CDR3 sequence (DNA): TGTGCCACCAGTGGATCTTGGACCTACGAGCAGTACTTC. Translation: CATSGSWTYEQYF.

V and J are TRBV19 and TRBJ2-6; 8 bases line up with TRBD1. Germline V gives CDR1 LNHDA, CDR2 SQIVND (reference sequence). Trimming cost V 8 bases and J 3 bases; bases outside gene matches: 9. This CDR3 has 16 residues. The CDR3 coding sequence is TGTGCCAGTGCAACAGGGGGGATCTTTGGGGCCAACGTCCTGACTTTC. Protein product: CASATGGIFGANVLTF.

The chain combines TRBV19 with TRBJ2-7; no definite D call. Trimming took off 3 bases at V and 1 base at J, with 7 bases between the two ends. CDR1 LNHDA and CDR2 SQIVND come from the germline V gene (reference sequence). This CDR3 comprises 13 residues. This CDR3 reads CASSIGRSYEQYF. The DNA for the CDR3 is TGTGCCAGTAGTATCGGTCGGTCCTACGAGCAGTACTTC.

This chain links TRBV7-9 with TRBJ2-3; D remains unclear. This CDR3 region has 14 residues. Germline CDR1 and CDR2: SEHNR and FQNEAQ (reference sequence). Trimming removed 2 bases at V and 9 bases at J, with 15 bases between. For the CDR3, the DNA is TGTGCCAGCAGCTTAAACATGGCCCAGAAGACGCAGTATTTT. Amino acid sequence: CASSLNMAQKTQYF.

The chain uses TRBV15 and TRBJ1-5, with 12 bases lining up with TRBD1. The V segment lost 3 bases and the J segment 1 base; nucleotides outside the gene matches: 1. The length of the CDR3 is 16 residues. Germline CDR1 is LNHNV and CDR2 is YYDKDF (reference sequence). The CDR3 DNA sequence: TGTGCCACCAGCAGGGGACAGGGGGCCAGCAATCAGCCCCAGCATTTT. This gives the protein CATSRGQGASNQPQHF. The entire variable domain, with the rest obtained from reference TRBV15 and TRBJ1-5, is as follows: DAMVIQNPRYQVTQFGKPVTLSCSQTLNHNVMYWYQQKSSQAPKLLFHYYDKDFNNEADTPDNFQSRRPNTSFCFLDIRSPGLGDTAMYLCATSRGQGASNQPQHFGDGTRLSIL.

This chain uses TRBV5-1 with TRBJ1-4, with D tentatively TRBD1 (6 bases). The CDR3 length is 15 residues. Germline loops: CDR1 SGHRS, CDR2 YFSETQ. V lost 0 bases, J lost 7 bases, and 13 bases lay in between. CDR3 DNA: TGCGCCAGCAGCTTGGGGACAGCGGGAAGTGAAAAACTGTTTTTT. Residues: CASSLGTAGSEKLFF.

This chain joins TRBV12-3 or TRBV12-4 and TRBJ2-1; perhaps TRBD2 as D (5 bases). The CDR3 extends over 16 amino acids. Trimming took 5 bases from V and 8 from J, leaving 22 bases between them. The CDR3 is CASSLMGGRATDEQFF. The CDR3 nucleotides are TGTGCCAGCAGTCTGATGGGTGGGAGAGCTACCGATGAGCAGTTCTTC.

The genes are TRBV6-2 or TRBV6-3 and TRBJ2-5; 9 bases map to TRBD2. Germline trimming cut 4 bases from V and 5 bases from J; bases unmatched to any gene: 8. This CDR3 spans 15 amino acids. Germline CDR1 and CDR2: MNHEY and SVGEGT. The CDR3 region has the DNA TGTGCCAGCAGTTCCCAGAGCGGGAGGTCGGAGACCCAGTACTTC. Its protein is CASSSQSGRSETQYF.

The gene calls are TRBV9 and TRBJ1-1; TRBD1 matches 7 bases. Germline V gives CDR1 SGDLS, CDR2 YYNGEE. The CDR3 runs to 14 residues. J gave up 4 bases and V 3 bases, and 6 bases lay outside the gene matches. The CDR3 spells CASSGGTAITEAFF. DNA for the CDR3: TGTGCCAGCAGCGGGGGGACAGCCATCACTGAAGCTTTCTTT.

The chain couples TRBV20-1 to TRBJ2-3, with 8 positions matching TRBD1. This CDR3 region has 15 residues. The V and J ends lost 3 bases and 11 bases, in that order; junction bases with no gene match: 16. Germline CDR1 reads DFQATT; CDR2 reads SNEGSKA (reference sequence). The CDR3 region is CSARPTGAGVVKQYF. DNA for the CDR3: TGCAGTGCTAGGCCGACAGGGGCCGGGGTGGTCAAGCAGTATTTT.

The V gene is TRBV20-1, the J gene TRBJ1-1; 11 positions match TRBD1. This CDR3 has 14 residues. J gave up 4 bases and V 6 bases, and 7 bases lay outside the gene matches. The germline CDR1 and CDR2 sequences are DFQATT and SNEGSKA (reference sequence). The CDR3 nucleotides are TGCAGTGCCGATAGTGGGACAGGGGGCACTGAAGCTTTCTTT. The encoded protein is CSADSGTGGTEAFF.

This clonotype turned up a few times. The CDR3 sequence: CAWSVGGEQKLFF. The CDR3 region has the DNA TGTGCCTGGAGTGTAGGAGGGGAACAAAAACTGTTTTTT. The chain couples TRBV30 to TRBJ1-4; tentatively, D is TRBD1 (5 bases). Trimming took off 0 bases at V and 9 bases at J, with 11 bases between the two ends. CDR1 is GTSNPN and CDR2 is SVGIG in the germline V gene (reference sequence). This CDR3 is 13 amino acids long.

The rearrangement links TRBV11-1 to TRBJ2-3; D gene uncertain. Per germline, CDR1 SGHAT and CDR2 FQDESV (reference sequence). V dropped 4 bases and J dropped 14 bases, with 16 bases sitting between them. The CDR3 is 12 residues long. DNA for the CDR3: TGTGCCAGCAGCTCGGACCCACCCAGCCGGTATTTT. Protein: CASSSDPPSRYF. Variable domain in full (rest from reference TRBV11-1 and TRBJ2-3): EAEVAQSPRYKITEKSQAVAFWCDPISGHATLYWYRQILGQGPELLVQFQDESVVDDSQLPKDRFSAERLKGVDSTLKIQPAELGDSAMYLCASSSDPPSRYFGPGTRLTVL.

The V and J genes are TRBV2 and TRBJ2-7, with 9 bases aligning to TRBD1. Germline trimming cut 2 bases from V and 3 bases from J; bases unmatched to any gene: 5. The CDR3 covers 15 residues. Germline-derived CDR1 and CDR2 are SNHLY and FYNNEI. CDR3 loop: CASSESGTGFYEQYF. The CDR3 DNA reads TGTGCCAGCAGTGAATCCGGGACAGGGTTCTACGAGCAGTACTTC.

In its sample, this clonotype was seen once. The chain recombines TRBV6-2 or TRBV6-3 with TRBJ2-3, with D unclear. The germline V and J ends were trimmed by 4 bases and 2 bases, with 10 bases remaining between them. Germline V CDR1 and CDR2: MNHEY, SVGEGT. CDR3 size: 14 residues. This chain's CDR3 is CASSFRFLTDTQYF. The CDR3 coding sequence is TGTGCCAGCAGTTTTAGGTTCCTCACAGATACGCAGTATTTT.

This chain links TRBV7-9 with TRBJ2-5, with 8 bases identical to TRBD1. The CDR3 spans 16 residues. Per the germline V gene, CDR1 is SEHNR and CDR2 is FQNEAQ (reference sequence). With 5 bases clipped from V and 4 bases from J, the junction kept 12 bases outside the gene matches. In DNA form, the CDR3 reads TGTGCCAGCAGCCGAAGGACAGGGTCAAGGGGAGAGACCCAGTACTTC. It yields the protein CASSRRTGSRGETQYF. The full variable domain, with the rest looked up from reference TRBV7-9 and TRBJ2-5, is DTGVSQNPRHKITKRGQNVTFRCDPISEHNRLYWYRQTLGQGPEFLTYFQNEAQLEKSRLLSDRFSAERPKGSFSTLEIQRTEQGDSAMYLCASSRRTGSRGETQYFGPGTRLLVL.

This chain links TRBV30 with TRBJ1-5, with D possibly matching TRBD1 (6 bases). From germline, CDR1 is GTSNPN and CDR2 SVGIG (reference sequence). This CDR3 region has 13 residues. V was clipped by 4 bases and J by 7 bases, with 14 bases between them. CDR3 residues: CAWKQGLGQPQHF. The CDR3 DNA sequence: TGTGCCTGGAAACAGGGTCTGGGGCAGCCCCAGCATTTT.

This clonotype was counted a single time. The gene calls are TRBV6-4 and TRBJ1-5; D might be TRBD1 (5 bases). Germline CDR1 is MRHNA and CDR2 is SNTAGT. The CDR3 is made up of 13 amino acids. Between the trimmed V and J ends, which lost 4 bases and 4 bases, there was a span of 8 bases. The CDR3 coding sequence is TGTGCCAGCAGTGCAGGGATTAATCAGCCCCAGCATTTT. It codes for CASSAGINQPQHF.